The subject of this entry is one T cell receptor (beta chain). Its target is unknown. The source of the sample is a study of tumor and adjacent non-tumor tissue in lung cancer. Notes on the study in general: Normal lung showed higher cumulative top 100 clone frequency than tumor. Patients with more diverse tumor TCRs had worse survival.

CDR1 MNHNS and CDR2 SASEGT come from the germline V gene. With 10 bases clipped from V and 4 bases from J, the junction kept 8 bases outside the gene matches. This CDR3 contains 15 residues. The template was RNA from unsorted bulk tissue. Distant lung tissue was collected more than 3 cm away from the tumor edge. Chemotherapy-naive patients with new lung cancer underwent thoracic surgery in China, August–late 2014. A modified ARM-PCR protocol with three rounds of nested PCR amplified TCRbeta. Using its own MiXCR run on the multiplex PCR reads, TCRdb lists one record per CDR3 protein. The profile shows 65,000 to 75,000 distinct CDR3 sequences, around 82% of them singletons.

Sample: distant non-tumor lung tissue. The TCR was taken from a man in his fifties or sixties with non-small cell lung cancer. The chain combines TRBV6-1 with TRBJ2-2; 11 nucleotides align to TRBD2. The DNA for the CDR3 is TGTGCCATGAGTGAACTAGCGGGAGTCACCGGGGAGCTGTTTTTT. Encoded protein: CAMSELAGVTGELFF.